A single sample gave rise to the 20 T cell receptor beta chains below, sequenced in a study of T-cell reconstitution after alpha-beta-depleted transplantation in children. The library targeted TCRbeta and was prepared with unique molecular identifiers. MiXCR was run by TCRdb on the PCR reads, yielding one entry per CDR3 protein. The sample gives around 200,000 distinct CDR3 sequences, approximately 8% of which show up once; about 40% is in the top ten. The material was PBMCs, mostly from graft donor cells, obtained 360 days after TCRalphabeta/CD19-depleted stem cell transplant. These receptors came from a male patient under 10 years old who had a stem cell transplant for acute myeloid leukemia, so the T cells may come from the graft donor.

There are a few counts of this clonotype. The chain employs TRBV20-1 and TRBJ2-1; 11 nucleotides line up with TRBD2. The J segment lost 8 bases and the V segment lost 0 bases, leaving 6 bases of the junction unmatched. CDR3 size: 15 residues. Germline V lookup: CDR1 DFQATT, CDR2 SNEGSKA (reference sequence). In nucleotides, the CDR3 is TGCAGTGCTAGAGATCGACTAGCGGGAACCGATGAGCAGTTCTTC. Its translation: CSARDRLAGTDEQFF.

The sample holds a few counts of this clonotype. This chain uses TRBV18 with TRBJ2-2; 8 bases align to TRBD2. Germline V gene data show CDR1 as KGHSH and CDR2 as LQKENI. The CDR3 runs 17 residues. The ends lost 0 bases at V and 2 bases at J; junction bases unmatched: 5. CDR3 DNA: TGTGCCAGCTCACCACCCCGACTAGCGTCAAACACCGGGGAGCTGTTTTTT. Translated: CASSPPRLASNTGELFF.

This chain's CDR3 is CASSLGLLERREQFF. In nucleotides, the CDR3 is TGTGCCAGCAGCTTGGGGTTACTAGAGCGGCGTGAGCAGTTCTTC. The rearrangement joins TRBV5-6 to TRBJ2-1; possibly TRBD2 for D (5 bases). Germline-derived CDR1 and CDR2 are SGHDT and YYEEEE. This CDR3 region has 15 residues. Trimming removed 0 bases at V and 9 bases at J, with 16 bases between.

This clonotype appeared many times. The chain joins TRBV7-2 to TRBJ2-5, with D possibly matching TRBD2 (6 bases). Trimming pared 3 bases from V and 4 bases from J, leaving 18 bases between. The CDR3 totals 16 residues. Germline lookup yields CDR1 SGHTA and CDR2 FQGNSA. CDR3 loop: CASSLSLASALETQYF. CDR3 bases: TGTGCCAGCAGCTTGTCCCTGGCTAGCGCCTTAGAGACCCAGTACTTC.

This clonotype was seen ten or more times. The chain joins TRBV20-1 to TRBJ1-4, with D unclear. Trimming left V 6 bases short and J 0 bases short, with 11 bases between. CDR3 length: 14 residues. Germline lookup yields CDR1 DFQATT and CDR2 SNEGSKA (reference sequence). CDR3 bases: TGCAGTGCCGAAGGGTCCTCAACTAATGAAAAACTGTTTTTT. This translates into CSAEGSSTNEKLFF.

This clonotype was observed at least ten times. The chain has TRBV12-3 or TRBV12-4 and TRBJ2-1; D might be TRBD1 (6 bases). The CDR3 is 13 amino acids. V dropped 5 bases and J dropped 4 bases, with 9 bases sitting between them. The CDR3 DNA sequence: TGTGCCAGCAGTCGGACAGAGTACAATGAGCAGTTCTTC. Protein: CASSRTEYNEQFF.

This clonotype was observed many times. V gene TRBV12-3 or TRBV12-4 combines with J gene TRBJ2-3; D could derive from TRBD1 or TRBD2 (6 bases each). This CDR3 has 13 residues. V lost 5 bases and J 14 bases, leaving 20 bases between the germline ends. The CDR3 DNA reads as TGTGCCAGCAGTGCTAACGGGGGCTCATCTTCGTATTTT. Its translation is CASSANGGSSSYF.

The sample holds a few counts of this clonotype. The chain carries TRBV6-1 and TRBJ2-2, with 11 nucleotides matching TRBD2. The germline V gene has CDR1 MNHNS and CDR2 SASEGT. Germline trimming cut 4 bases from V and 6 bases from J; bases unmatched to any gene: 4. CDR3 size: 15 residues. This CDR3 is CASSVSGGAAGELFF. CDR3 in DNA: TGTGCCAGCAGTGTTAGCGGGGGGGCCGCCGGGGAGCTGTTTTTT.

This clonotype was detected many times. The J gene is TRBJ2-4, the V gene TRBV15, with D hard to call. There are 18 residues in the CDR3. The germline V and J ends were trimmed by 0 bases and 0 bases, with 15 bases remaining between them. In germline, CDR1 is LNHNV, CDR2 YYDKDF (reference sequence). DNA for the CDR3: TGTGCCACCAGCAGAGATGAAACGATTCGGGTAGCCAAAAACATTCAGTACTTC. This codes for CATSRDETIRVAKNIQYF.

This clonotype was recorded a few times. CDR3: CSARPLAANYEQYF. In DNA form, the CDR3 reads TGCAGTGCTCGACCGCTAGCGGCTAACTACGAGCAGTACTTC. This chain connects TRBV20-1 to TRBJ2-7; TRBD2 matches 7 bases. Germline-derived CDR1 and CDR2 are DFQATT and SNEGSKA (reference sequence). J gave up 3 bases and V 5 bases, and 10 bases lay outside the gene matches. This CDR3 has 14 residues.

This chain connects TRBV27 to TRBJ1-3; possible D gene TRBD1, 6 bases. Trimming cost V 5 bases and J 3 bases, with 14 bases left between them. The CDR3 totals 15 residues. The germline CDR1 and CDR2 sequences are MNHEY and SMNVEV (reference sequence). The CDR3 region has the DNA TGTGCCAGCAGTCCGACCAGGGGAGGTGGAAACACCATATATTTT. The encoded protein is CASSPTRGGGNTIYF.

This clonotype was seen at least ten times. V usage is TRBV2 and J usage is TRBJ2-1, with D tentatively TRBD1 or TRBD2 (7 bases each). Between the trimmed V and J ends, which lost 6 bases and 0 bases, there was a span of 9 bases. This CDR3 has 14 amino acids. The germline V gene has CDR1 SNHLY and CDR2 FYNNEI. The chain's CDR3 is CASSRGGSYNEQFF. Here the CDR3 DNA reads TGTGCCAGCAGCAGGGGGGGCTCCTACAATGAGCAGTTCTTC. Full variable domain (rest looked up from reference TRBV2 and TRBJ2-1): EPEVTQTPSHQVTQMGQEVILRCVPISNHLYFYWYRQILGQKVEFLVSFYNNEISEKSEIFDDQFSVERPDGSNFTLKIRSTKLEDSAMYFCASSRGGSYNEQFFGPGTRLTVL.

This clonotype occurred a few times. The CDR3 sequence: CSARDPDSPYEQYF. The CDR3 DNA follows: TGCAGTGCTAGAGATCCGGACAGTCCCTACGAGCAGTACTTC. This chain joins TRBV20-1 and TRBJ2-7; tentative D call: TRBD1 (6 bases). There are 14 residues in the CDR3. The germline CDR1 and CDR2 sequences are DFQATT and SNEGSKA (reference sequence). Trimming removed 0 bases at V and 2 bases at J, with 11 bases between.

This chain connects TRBV12-3 or TRBV12-4 to TRBJ2-6; D unresolved. There are 12 residues in the CDR3. V was pared by 7 bases and J by 12 bases, with 13 bases between. The CDR3 DNA reads TGTGCCAGCACCGCCCTGAAAAGCGTCCTGACTTTC. It encodes CASTALKSVLTF.

V is TRBV20-1 and J is TRBJ2-3; tentative D call: TRBD2 (6 bases). The CDR3 loop spans 15 amino acids. V lost 5 bases to trimming and J lost 8 bases, with 23 bases between them. Germline V gene sequence: CDR1 DFQATT, CDR2 SNEGSKA (reference sequence). The CDR3 here is CSAPSMTSREVTQYF. CDR3 DNA: TGCAGTGCTCCGTCCATGACTAGTAGAGAGGTTACGCAGTATTTT.

Many counts were recorded for this clonotype. The chain couples TRBV12-3 or TRBV12-4 to TRBJ2-7; perhaps TRBD2 as D (6 bases). Trimming cost V 8 bases and J 0 bases, with 11 bases left between them. This CDR3 has 13 residues. CDR3 protein: CASRDLHSYEQYF. In nucleotides, the CDR3 is TGTGCCAGCCGGGACTTACACTCCTACGAGCAGTACTTC.

This clonotype was picked up a small number of times. This sequence joins TRBV7-8 and TRBJ2-1; 12 nucleotides agree with TRBD2. This CDR3 spans 15 amino acids. Losses at the gene ends were 4 bases for V and 10 bases for J; bases not matched to a gene: 8. Germline-derived CDR1 and CDR2 are SGHVS and FQNEAQ. The CDR3 coding sequence is TGTGCCAGCAGCTCAGTCGGACTAGCGGGATACGAGCAGTTCTTC. The encoded protein is CASSSVGLAGYEQFF.

This clonotype was detected many times. V and J are TRBV7-4 and TRBJ2-2; D gene unclear. Trimming left V 5 bases short and J 5 bases short, with 6 bases between. The CDR3 is 12 amino acids. Germline CDR1 SGHVT, CDR2 SQSDAQ. The CDR3 DNA follows: TGTGCCAGCAGCCGGCGAACCGGGGAGCTGTTTTTT. Its protein product is CASSRRTGELFF.

This clonotype was detected only a few times. This chain joins TRBV5-1 and TRBJ2-3, with 7 bases that match TRBD1. J was trimmed by 2 bases and V by 0 bases; bases with no gene match: 3. This CDR3 region has 15 residues. Germline V gene data show CDR1 as SGHRS and CDR2 as YFSETQ. CDR3 sequence (DNA): TGCGCCAGCAGCTTGGCGACAGGGCTCACAGATACGCAGTATTTT. Protein product: CASSLATGLTDTQYF.

There are a few counts of this clonotype. This sequence joins TRBV20-1 and TRBJ1-3; the D is unclear. Germline CDR1 DFQATT, CDR2 SNEGSKA (reference sequence). This CDR3 region has 12 residues. Trimming stripped 1 base from V and 8 bases from J, with 9 bases between. The CDR3 here is CSARGVEDTIYF. CDR3 in DNA: TGCAGTGCTAGAGGGGTCGAGGACACCATATATTTT.